The text below deals with one TCR delta chain. Its recognized antigen is unknown. TCRdb shows a much larger clone's protein in place of this DNA's translation, and the two differ at residue 14, likely through a read error; the protein shown is translated from the DNA. Library generation was performed with multiplex PCR. A 32-plex assay, with primers for all 8 TRDV and 4 TRDJ genes spanning the CDR3, was used to amplify the genomic DNA. A 12-nucleotide UMI was added during around 3 barcoding PCR cycles, followed by a second PCR with Illumina adapter primers. AMPure XP beads were used for library purification, and library quality was checked on a Fragment Analyzer with the HS NGS Fragment kit. The sequencing was run with an Illumina MiniSeq mid-output kit, including approximately 20% PhiX, and 150 cycles of paired-end reads. The authors' pipeline ran thus. Reads were processed with MIGEC version 1.2.9 to group reads by UMI and build error-corrected consensus sequences. For post-processing, modified scripts from VDJtools version 1.2.1 were used together with the tcR R package. In TCRdb, clones were called once more from the public reads by CATT, and rows of identical DNA were later combined. These V and J calls originate from TCRdb's pipeline instead of the authors' own analysis. A total of just over 1,500 delta-chain clones appear in this sample, under 15% of them only once. The top ten hold about 54% of the sample.

CDR1 GEAIGNYY and CDR2 EKD are derived from the germline V gene. The CDR3 numbers 20 residues from cysteine through phenylalanine. Kept here is only the CDR3 DNA, which spans 60 bases and is read in frame from base 1. The sample comes from a study of DNA immune sequencing with unique molecular identifiers (dated by TCRdb to 2019 to 2021). As for the study more broadly: Using immunomagnetic cell separation, gammadelta T cells were enriched from buffy coats, and the genomic DNA of these cells was sequenced. Fluorescence-activated cell sorting was used to enrich gammadelta T cells from the PBMC of 10 healthy individuals. In the comparison of enriched versus non-enriched samples, 100 ng of enriched gammadelta T-cell DNA and around 0.96 ug of non-enriched PBMC DNA were sequenced. The study developed and validated an ultrasensitive DNA-based TRD repertoire sequencing method using PCR-introduced unique molecular identifiers. The method was checked using synthetic reference molecules and blood samples from healthy people. Healthy individuals were used as donors, and sorted peripheral blood gammadelta T cells were profiled from around ten of these donors. The research as a whole found: TRDV2 paired with TRDJ1 was the most common TRD rearrangement among clonotypes in healthy donors. Variation in TRD repertoire diversity was observed between healthy donors, with several donors found to be highly oligoclonal, in that the top 5 clonotypes exceeded half of productive molecules. The primer-based approach is unable to detect novel TRD sequences that the primers do not target.

The sample consisted of gamma-delta T cells enriched from blood buffy coat, or unenriched PBMCs (not recorded which). This receptor chain uses TRDV2 and TRDJ3; 6 matching bases give a weak D call of TRDD3. This TCR came from a human donor in good health. The CDR3 amino acid sequence is: CACDTLGTTNGSWGTRQMFF. The sequenced DNA is TGTGCCTGTGACACCTTGGGGACCACGAACGGCTCCTGGGGCACCCGACAGATGTTTTTC.